These 21 T cell receptor beta chains share one sample of origin, sequenced in a study of shared clonotypes between healthy human individuals. The method was immunoSEQ multiplex PCR; TCRdb's version includes in-frame clones alone and lacks a portion of them. The sample holds 1,500,000 or so clones; roughly 97% are singletons and the top ten take roughly 1.2%. Sequencing was performed on naive CD4+ T cells sorted from blood. Subset defined: CD45RA+ positively selected. These receptors came from a man aged 25 to 40 in good health.

The J gene is TRBJ2-5, the V gene TRBV11-2; the D gene is possibly TRBD1 (6 bases). The CDR3 has 13 residues. The germline V and J ends were trimmed by 6 bases and 1 base, with 9 bases remaining between them. Looked up from germline, CDR1 is SGHAT and CDR2 is FQNNGV. The CDR3: CASSRGTQETQYF. CDR3 nucleotide sequence: TGTGCCAGCAGTAGGGGGACCCAAGAGACCCAGTACTTC. Full variable domain (rest looked up from reference TRBV11-2 and TRBJ2-5): EAGVAQSPRYKIIEKRQSVAFWCNPISGHATLYWYQQILGQGPKLLIQFQNNGVVDDSQLPKDRFSAERLKGVDSTLKIQPAKLEDSAVYLCASSRGTQETQYFGPGTRLLVL.

The gene calls are TRBV30 and TRBJ2-7; the match to TRBD2 covers 12 bases. After removal of 1 base from V and 3 bases from J, the junction contained 4 bases not matched to a gene. Germline V gene sequence: CDR1 GTSNPN, CDR2 SVGIG (reference sequence). CDR3 length: 15 amino acids. The CDR3 DNA is TGTGCCTGGAGTGGGGGACTAGCGGGTTTCTACGAGCAGTACTTC. This translates into CAWSGGLAGFYEQYF.

This chain uses TRBV6-5 with TRBJ1-4; 7 bases line up with TRBD1. With 6 bases clipped from V and 2 bases from J, the junction kept 3 bases outside the gene matches. This CDR3 is 14 amino acids long. Germline V gives CDR1 MNHEY, CDR2 SVGAGI. Written as DNA, the CDR3 is TGTGCCAGCAGGGACAGGAGGACTAATGAAAAACTGTTTTTT. Its translation: CASRDRRTNEKLFF.

About this clone itself: Different DNA sequences within this sample yield the same CDR3. This rearrangement joins TRBV6-1 to TRBJ2-7; no firm D call. V was shortened by 2 bases and J by 6 bases, with 11 bases between the two germline ends. Germline CDR1 reads MNHNS; CDR2 reads SASEGT. This CDR3 spans 13 amino acids. The CDR3 is CASSELLTSEQYF. CDR3 coding DNA: TGTGCCAGCAGTGAATTATTAACGTCCGAGCAGTACTTC.

This chain links TRBV7-9 with TRBJ2-2; 10 bases align to TRBD2. This CDR3 has 16 amino acids. Losses at the gene ends were 1 base for V and 6 bases for J; bases not matched to a gene: 5. The germline CDR1 and CDR2 sequences are SEHNR and FQNEAQ (reference sequence). CDR3 nucleotide sequence: TGTGCCAGCAGCTTAGGACTAGCGGGTAACTCCGGGGAGCTGTTTTTT. It is translated as CASSLGLAGNSGELFF. Filled out from reference TRBV7-9 and TRBJ2-2, the complete variable domain reads DTGVSQNPRHKITKRGQNVTFRCDPISEHNRLYWYRQTLGQGPEFLTYFQNEAQLEKSRLLSDRFSAERPKGSFSTLEIQRTEQGDSAMYLCASSLGLAGNSGELFFGEGSRLTVL.

The genes are TRBV10-3 and TRBJ2-7; 9 bases are a match to TRBD1. CDR3 length equals 13 residues. Germline-derived CDR1 and CDR2 are ENHRY and SYGVKD. The V gene end was trimmed by 8 bases and the J gene end by 2 bases; junction bases not matched to a gene: 4. CDR3 region: CAIGRDRAYEQYF. The CDR3 DNA sequence: TGTGCCATCGGCCGGGACAGGGCCTACGAGCAGTACTTC.

V and J are TRBV10-3 and TRBJ1-2; 8 bases map to TRBD1. Trimming took 7 bases from V and 2 from J; bases not matched to a gene: 12. The germline V gene encodes CDR1 ENHRY and CDR2 SYGVKD. The CDR3 spans 16 residues. CDR3 in DNA: TGTGCCATCAATCGGATAGGGACAGGCGAAAACTATGGCTACACCTTC. Translating gives CAINRIGTGENYGYTF.

The J gene is TRBJ2-7, the V gene TRBV28; D might be TRBD2 (5 bases). The germline V gene encodes CDR1 MDHEN and CDR2 SYDVKM. V was pared by 2 bases and J by 6 bases, with 11 bases between. The CDR3 consists of 13 residues. The CDR3 protein is CASSLSGSREQYF. The DNA for the CDR3 is TGTGCCAGCAGTTTAAGCGGCAGTCGCGAGCAGTACTTC.

In regard to this clone: The identical CDR3 is also encoded by other nucleotide sequences in the sample. The J gene is TRBJ1-2, the V gene TRBV28; D is unclear. The V end lost 2 bases, the J end lost 4 bases, and 5 bases lay between the germline ends. Germline-derived CDR1 and CDR2 are MDHEN and SYDVKM. The CDR3 is 12 amino acids. In DNA, the CDR3 is TGTGCCAGCAGTTTAGCAACCTATGGCTACACCTTC. Its protein is CASSLATYGYTF.

The chain uses TRBV5-6 and TRBJ1-2; unclear D gene. The CDR3 length is 15 residues. From germline, CDR1 is SGHDT and CDR2 YYEEEE. V was cut by 1 base and J by 8 bases, with 18 bases left in between. The DNA of the CDR3 is TGTGCCAGCAGCTTGAAATTAAGGTTCGTCGGCGGCTACACCTTC. Translating gives CASSLKLRFVGGYTF.

This chain uses TRBV5-1 with TRBJ2-2; perhaps TRBD2 as D (5 bases). The CDR3 totals 15 residues. Trimming cost V 0 bases and J 5 bases, with 11 bases left between them. The germline V gene encodes CDR1 SGHRS and CDR2 YFSETQ. The CDR3 nucleotides are TGCGCCAGCAGCTTGGAACAACAGCGGACCGGGGAGCTGTTTTTT. It codes for CASSLEQQRTGELFF. Looking up the rest from reference TRBV5-1 and TRBJ2-2 gives the full variable domain: KAGVTQTPRYLIKTRGQQVTLSCSPISGHRSVSWYQQTPGQGLQFLFEYFSETQRNKGNFPGRFSGRQFSNSRSEMNVSTLELGDSALYLCASSLEQQRTGELFFGEGSRLTVL.

V usage is TRBV6-6 and J usage is TRBJ1-1; D is unclear. Trimming cost V 5 bases and J 5 bases, with 12 bases left between them. The CDR3 consists of 13 residues. Germline V gives CDR1 MNHNY, CDR2 SVGAGI (reference sequence). The CDR3 region is CASSPNTRTEAFF. The CDR3 nucleotides are TGTGCCAGCAGTCCGAACACAAGAACTGAAGCTTTCTTT.

V and J are TRBV19 and TRBJ2-7, with D tentatively TRBD2 (6 bases). The CDR3 loop spans 13 amino acids. Trimming stripped 3 bases from V and 5 bases from J, with 11 bases between. CDR1 LNHDA and CDR2 SQIVND come from the germline V gene (reference sequence). CDR3 residues: CASSMRGSDEQYF. CDR3 bases: TGTGCCAGTAGTATGCGGGGTTCGGACGAGCAGTACTTC.

The genes are TRBV5-1 and TRBJ2-1; 9 nucleotides line up with TRBD2. The ends lost 1 base at V and 7 bases at J; junction bases unmatched: 9. The length of the CDR3 is 16 residues. Germline V gene lookup returns CDR1 SGHRS and CDR2 YFSETQ. The CDR3 region has the DNA TGCGCCAGCAGCTTGTGGGAGACTAGCGGCAGGAATGAGCAGTTCTTC. Translated, it gives CASSLWETSGRNEQFF.

The chain joins TRBV5-1 to TRBJ2-3, with 11 bases matching TRBD2. The J segment lost 3 bases and the V segment lost 1 base, leaving 10 bases of the junction unmatched. Germline assignment: CDR1 SGHRS and CDR2 YFSETQ. The CDR3 is 18 residues long. The DNA for the CDR3 is TGCGCCAGCAGCTTGCAGACACCGACTAGCGGGAATACAGATACGCAGTATTTT. Its protein is CASSLQTPTSGNTDTQYF.

This sequence joins TRBV11-2 and TRBJ2-3; TRBD1 matches 9 bases. The CDR3 contains 16 residues. Germline CDR1 is SGHAT and CDR2 is FQNNGV. The J segment lost 6 bases and the V segment lost 2 bases, leaving 9 bases of the junction unmatched. CDR3 protein: CASSLPRTGVGDTQYF. CDR3 bases: TGTGCCAGCAGCTTACCTAGGACAGGGGTGGGGGATACGCAGTATTTT.

The genes are TRBV4-3 and TRBJ1-2; D is undetermined. The CDR3 runs 15 residues. The germline V and J ends were trimmed by 3 bases and 4 bases, with 15 bases remaining between them. Germline CDR1 reads LGHNA; CDR2 reads YSLEER. CDR3 loop: CASSQGWGLGYGYTF. Written as DNA, the CDR3 is TGCGCCAGCAGCCAGGGGTGGGGTCTGGGCTATGGCTACACCTTC.

CDR3 sequence: CAWSEKNIQYF. CDR3 bases: TGTGCCTGGAGTGAGAAAAACATTCAGTACTTC. J is TRBJ2-4 and V is TRBV30; D not certain. Deletions cut 1 base from V and 4 bases from J, with 2 bases between. The CDR3 is 11 residues long. Germline CDR1 GTSNPN, CDR2 SVGIG (reference sequence). The whole variable domain, filled in from reference TRBV30 and TRBJ2-4, reads SQTIHQWPATLVQPVGSPLSLECTVEGTSNPNLYWYRQAAGRGLQLLFYSVGIGQISSEVPQNLSASRPQDRQFILSSKKLLLSDSGFYLCAWSEKNIQYFGAGTRLSVL.

This sequence joins TRBV5-4 and TRBJ2-1, with 10 bases identical to TRBD2. The V segment lost 4 bases and the J segment 8 bases; nucleotides outside the gene matches: 9. The V gene's germline CDR1 is SGHNT and CDR2 YYREEE (reference sequence). The CDR3 runs 15 residues. Here the CDR3 DNA reads TGTGCCAGCAGCAGGCTAGCGGGAGAGGGATATGAGCAGTTCTTC. Residues: CASSRLAGEGYEQFF.

This chain joins TRBV30 and TRBJ1-5; 9 nucleotides match TRBD1. V was pared by 3 bases and J by 0 bases, with 3 bases of the junction left unmatched. This CDR3 spans 15 amino acids. The germline gives CDR1 GTSNPN, CDR2 SVGIG (reference sequence). The CDR3 reads CAWRRDRDSNQPQHF. The CDR3 DNA sequence: TGTGCCTGGAGGAGGGACAGGGATAGCAATCAGCCCCAGCATTTT.

The CDR3 protein is CASSIDTAPIGYTF. The CDR3 region has the DNA TGTGCCAGTAGTATAGACACAGCCCCTATCGGCTACACCTTC. This sequence joins TRBV19 and TRBJ1-2; D unclear. CDR3 length: 14 amino acids. Germline CDR1 LNHDA, CDR2 SQIVND (reference sequence). V gave up 0 bases and J gave up 8 bases, with 13 bases separating them.